This entry lists 3 T cell receptor beta chains sequenced from one sample in a study of response to subunit inactivated influenza vaccine. TCRdb recomputed calls from the RT-PCR reads with MiXCR, one row per CDR3 protein. The sample lists more than 400,000 distinct CDR3 sequences, about 10% seen once, with approximately 12% in the top ten. Specimen: PBMCs from blood, collected roughly 46 days after vaccination. The receptors stem from a man in his fifties who received an inactivated influenza vaccine.

V and J are TRBV9 and TRBJ1-6; possible D gene TRBD1, 6 bases. Trimming shortened V by 0 bases and J by 6 bases, and 10 bases separated the two germline ends. CDR1 and CDR2 from the germline V gene are SGDLS and YYNGEE. The CDR3 spans 15 residues. Here the CDR3 reads CASSVGVRGNSPLHF. CDR3 nucleotides: TGTGCCAGCAGCGTAGGGGTCAGGGGTAATTCACCCCTCCACTTT. The full variable domain, completed using reference TRBV9 and TRBJ1-6, is DSGVTQTPKHLITATGQRVTLRCSPRSGDLSVYWYQQSLDQGLQFLIQYYNGEERAKGNILERFSAQQFPDLHSELNLSSLELGDSALYFCASSVGVRGNSPLHFGNGTRLTVT.

The table lists this clonotype with a few counts. The chain combines TRBV4-3 with TRBJ2-1; D not resolved. This CDR3 has 16 residues. V gave up 0 bases and J gave up 0 bases, with 9 bases separating them. Germline V lookup: CDR1 LGHNA, CDR2 YSLEER. CDR3 in amino acids: CASSQDARPSYNEQFF. DNA of the CDR3: TGCGCCAGCAGCCAAGACGCCCGCCCCTCCTACAATGAGCAGTTCTTC.

This chain joins TRBV7-2 and TRBJ2-4, with 9 positions matching TRBD1. This CDR3 is 16 amino acids long. Germline CDR1 SGHTA, CDR2 FQGNSA. The junction had 7 bases not matched to a gene; V was cut back by 1 base and J by 6 bases. The CDR3 DNA reads as TGTGCCAGCAGCTTAGAAACAGGGGGCTATGGAAACATTCAGTACTTC. This sequence encodes CASSLETGGYGNIQYF.